This T cell receptor (beta chain) came from a study of cytomegalovirus exposure and HLA in healthy donors. About the study: The roughly 120 validation repertoires were reported in a later analysis to have been generated on the same platform as the roughly 670 first-cohort repertoires.

Sequenced by immunoSEQ multiplex PCR; TCRdb stores in-frame clones only, minus some. This table has 150,000 to 200,000 clones, roughly 86% appearing once. The CDR3 consists of 16 residues. J gave up 6 bases and V 5 bases, and 13 bases lay outside the gene matches. The germline CDR1 and CDR2 sequences are LNHDA and SQIVND (reference sequence). The source of this sequence is a woman aged 18-29 years in good health and CMV-seropositive. Sample: PBMCs. The chain recombines TRBV19 with TRBJ1-2; TRBD1 agrees at 9 bases. The chain's CDR3 is CASSPRYRGRENGYTF. CDR3 nucleotides: TGTGCCAGTAGTCCTAGATACAGGGGGCGTGAGAATGGCTACACCTTC.